The following is a TCR beta chain sequence with its context. Clones were read by immunoSEQ multiplex PCR, and TCRdb kept only the in-frame ones, dropping some. This table has 110,000 or so clones, roughly 91% appearing once. Losses at the gene ends were 7 bases for V and 7 bases for J; bases not matched to a gene: 11. The germline V gene has CDR1 SGHNT and CDR2 YYREEE (reference sequence). This CDR3 region has 16 residues. This record comes from a study of siplizumab effects on memory and regulatory T cells. J is TRBJ2-1 and V is TRBV5-4; 13 nucleotides match TRBD2. The sequence was obtained from a human donor in good health. The sequenced material came from CD4+ T cells sorted from blood. The CDR3 spells CASASGGTSGMNEQFF. CDR3 nucleotide sequence: TGTGCCAGCGCCTCCGGGGGGACTAGCGGGATGAATGAGCAGTTCTTC.